These 8 T cell receptor beta chains originate from one sample sequenced in a study of graft-versus-host responses after intestinal transplantation. With 200,000 irradiated, violet-dye-labeled stimulator cells, 200,000 CFSE-labeled responder cells were plated. Sequencing used immunoSEQ multiplex PCR; TCRdb keeps in-frame clones, though not all of them. The data show about 10,000 clones, over 30% seen once. The sample was alloreactive CD8+ T cells from a mixed lymphocyte reaction culture, taken before intestinal transplant. Subset: CFSE-low proliferating T cells sorted from approximately 6-day pre-transplant mixed lymphocyte reaction (GvH or HvG direction). These receptors were obtained from a human patient who received an intestinal transplant.

The chain couples TRBV21-1 to TRBJ2-2; TRBD2 is the table's D call and was not checked against the DNA. TRBV21-1 is described as a pseudogene. The CDR3 has 17 amino acids. This chain's CDR3 is CASSKETFEGGAGELFF. The CDR3 DNA follows: TGTGCCAGCAGCAAAGAGACGTTTGAGGGGGGGGCAGGGGAGCTGTTTTTT.

The rearrangement links TRBV13 to TRBJ2-5; possible D gene TRBD2, 7 bases. The CDR3 is 15 amino acids. The germline CDR1 and CDR2 sequences are PRHDT and FYEKMQ (reference sequence). V lost 5 bases, J lost 3 bases, and 16 bases lay in between. In DNA form, the CDR3 reads TGTGCCAGCAGCCATGGCCAGGGGAGGGAAGAGACCCAGTACTTC. Amino acid sequence: CASSHGQGREETQYF.

This clone was counted only a few times. The rearrangement links TRBV7-6 to TRBJ2-1; D is unclear. The CDR3 extends over 12 amino acids. Per germline, CDR1 SGHVS and CDR2 FNYEAQ. V was cut by 0 bases and J by 5 bases, with 2 bases left in between. The DNA of the CDR3 is TGTGCCAGCAGCTTAGCTAACAATGAGCAGTTCTTC. Amino acids: CASSLANNEQFF.

This rearrangement joins TRBV28 to TRBJ2-5, with D maybe TRBD2 (6 bases). This CDR3 is built from 14 residues. Trimming removed 3 bases from V and 1 base from J, with 9 bases in between. Germline V gives CDR1 MDHEN, CDR2 SYDVKM. For the CDR3, the DNA is TGTGCCAGCAGTTTTATGGGGGGCCAAGAGACCCAGTACTTC. It encodes CASSFMGGQETQYF.

The chain couples TRBV9 to TRBJ2-3; 8 nucleotides agree with TRBD2. The V gene's germline CDR1 is SGDLS and CDR2 YYNGEE. CDR3 length: 21 amino acids. The trim removed 4 bases at V and 1 base at J, leaving 23 bases unmatched. CDR3 sequence: CASSPTRQGAGAFRGTDTQYF. The DNA of the CDR3 is TGTGCCAGCAGCCCCACCCGGCAGGGAGCGGGGGCCTTCAGGGGCACAGATACGCAGTATTTT.

This clone was counted between two and nine times. V usage is TRBV7-8 and J usage is TRBJ2-3; weak D call: TRBD1 (5 bases). V was cut by 1 base and J by 2 bases, with 16 bases left in between. Germline V gene sequence: CDR1 SGHVS, CDR2 FQNEAQ. This CDR3 has 17 amino acids. The CDR3 loop is CASSLVRGHVNTDTQYF. The CDR3 DNA sequence: TGTGCCAGCAGCTTAGTTCGCGGACACGTCAACACAGATACGCAGTATTTT.

This rearrangement joins TRBV10-3 to TRBJ2-5; 7 positions match TRBD2. CDR3 length: 14 residues. Germline trimming cut 0 bases from V and 2 bases from J; bases unmatched to any gene: 0. CDR1 is ENHRY and CDR2 is SYGVKD in the germline V gene. CDR3 in DNA: TGTGCCATCAGTGAGTCGGGGGGGCAAGAGACCCAGTACTTC. Translated, it gives CAISESGGQETQYF.

By frequency in the sample, this clone is medium-sized. The CDR3 sequence: CASSPVRRRGEQYF. The CDR3 nucleotides read TGTGCCAGCAGTCCAGTGAGACGGAGGGGAGAGCAGTACTTC. This chain joins TRBV27 and TRBJ2-7; the D gene is possibly TRBD2 (6 bases). The V gene lost 5 bases and the J gene lost 7 bases, with 18 bases spanning the gap. CDR1 is MNHEY, CDR2 SMNVEV, per germline (reference sequence). The length of the CDR3 is 14 residues.